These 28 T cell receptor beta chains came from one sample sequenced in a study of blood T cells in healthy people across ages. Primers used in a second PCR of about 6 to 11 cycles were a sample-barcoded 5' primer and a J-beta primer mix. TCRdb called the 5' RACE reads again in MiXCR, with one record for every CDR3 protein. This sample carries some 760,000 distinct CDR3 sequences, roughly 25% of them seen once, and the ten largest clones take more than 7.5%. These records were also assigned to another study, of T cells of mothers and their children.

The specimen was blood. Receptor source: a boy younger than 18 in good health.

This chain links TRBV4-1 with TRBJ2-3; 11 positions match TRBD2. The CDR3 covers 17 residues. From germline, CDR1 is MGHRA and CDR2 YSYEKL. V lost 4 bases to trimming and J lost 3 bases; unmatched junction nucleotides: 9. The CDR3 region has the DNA TGCGCCAGCAGCCCTGAAATGACTAGCGGGATAACAGATACGCAGTATTTT. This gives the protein CASSPEMTSGITDTQYF.

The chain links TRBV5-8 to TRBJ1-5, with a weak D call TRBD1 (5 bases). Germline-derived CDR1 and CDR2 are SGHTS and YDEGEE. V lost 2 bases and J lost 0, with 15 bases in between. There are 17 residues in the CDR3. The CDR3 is CASSFETEYYSNQPQHF. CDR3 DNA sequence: TGTGCCAGCAGCTTCGAGACAGAATACTATAGCAATCAGCCCCAGCATTTT. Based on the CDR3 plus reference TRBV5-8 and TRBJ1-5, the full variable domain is EAGVTQSPTHLIKTRGQQATLRCSPISGHTSVYWYQQALGLGLQFLLWYDEGEERNRGNFPPRFSGRQFPNYSSELNVNALELEDSALYLCASSFETEYYSNQPQHFGDGTRLSIL.

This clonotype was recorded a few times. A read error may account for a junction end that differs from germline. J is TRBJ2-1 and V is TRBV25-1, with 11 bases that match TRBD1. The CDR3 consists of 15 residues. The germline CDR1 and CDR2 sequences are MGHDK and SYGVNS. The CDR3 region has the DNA TGTGCCAGCAGTGACGGGGACAGGGGGTCCAATGGGCAGTTCTTC. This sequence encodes CASSDGDRGSNGQFF.

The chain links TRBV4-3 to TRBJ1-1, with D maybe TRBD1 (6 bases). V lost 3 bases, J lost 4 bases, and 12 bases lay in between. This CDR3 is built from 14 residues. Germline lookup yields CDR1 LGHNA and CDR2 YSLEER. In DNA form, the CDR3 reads TGCGCCAGCAGCCAGGATACAGGGACCACTGAAGCTTTCTTT. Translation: CASSQDTGTTEAFF.

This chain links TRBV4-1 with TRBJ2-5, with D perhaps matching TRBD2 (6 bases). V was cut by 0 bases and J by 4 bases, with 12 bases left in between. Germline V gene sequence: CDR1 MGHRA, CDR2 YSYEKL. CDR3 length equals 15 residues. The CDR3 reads CASSQDWREGETQYF. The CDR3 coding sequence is TGCGCCAGCAGCCAAGATTGGCGGGAAGGAGAGACCCAGTACTTC.

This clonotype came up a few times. The CDR3 spells CASSQVGQMAFRAFF. The CDR3 nucleotides read TGTGCCAGCAGCCAGGTGGGACAGATGGCCTTTCGGGCTTTCTTT. The rearrangement joins TRBV6-6 to TRBJ1-1, with TRBD1 matching 7 bases. Germline V lookup: CDR1 MNHNY, CDR2 SVGAGI (reference sequence). J was trimmed by 11 bases and V by 6 bases; bases with no gene match: 18. This CDR3 is built from 15 residues.

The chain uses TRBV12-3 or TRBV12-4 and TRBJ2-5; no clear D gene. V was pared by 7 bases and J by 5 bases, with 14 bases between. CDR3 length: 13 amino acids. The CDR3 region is CASTTNPMETQYF. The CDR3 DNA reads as TGTGCCAGCACCACCAACCCAATGGAGACCCAGTACTTC.

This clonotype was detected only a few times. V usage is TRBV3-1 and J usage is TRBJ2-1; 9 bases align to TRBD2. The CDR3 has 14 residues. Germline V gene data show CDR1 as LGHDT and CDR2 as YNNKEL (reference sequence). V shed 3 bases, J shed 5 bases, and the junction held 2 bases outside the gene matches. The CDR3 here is CASSQASGNNEQFF. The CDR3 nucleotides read TGTGCCAGCAGCCAGGCTAGCGGGAACAATGAGCAGTTCTTC.

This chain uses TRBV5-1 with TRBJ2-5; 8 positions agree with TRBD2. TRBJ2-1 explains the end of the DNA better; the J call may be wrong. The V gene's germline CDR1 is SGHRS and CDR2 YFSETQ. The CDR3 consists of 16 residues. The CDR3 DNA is TGCGCCAGCAGCTTGGGGGCCGGGACTAGTACCAATGAGCAGTTCTTC. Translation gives CASSLGAGTSTNEQFF.

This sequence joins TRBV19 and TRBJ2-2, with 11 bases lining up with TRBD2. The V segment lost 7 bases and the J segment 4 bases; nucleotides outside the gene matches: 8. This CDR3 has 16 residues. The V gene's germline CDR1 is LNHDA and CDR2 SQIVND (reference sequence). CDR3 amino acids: CASTHLAGGTTGELFF. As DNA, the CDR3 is TGTGCCAGTACCCATCTAGCGGGGGGAACCACCGGGGAGCTGTTTTTT.

In nucleotides, the CDR3 is TGTGCCAGCAGTTTAGGGGGACAGGGAGCTTACTATGGCTACACCTTC. This gives the protein CASSLGGQGAYYGYTF. The rearrangement joins TRBV28 to TRBJ1-2, with TRBD1 matching over 9 bases. Looked up from germline, CDR1 is MDHEN and CDR2 is SYDVKM. CDR3 length: 16 amino acids. With V trimmed by 2 bases and J by 3 bases, 7 bases remained unmatched.

The CDR3 nucleotides read TGTGCCAGCAGCTTAGGGCCAAGAGCCACCGGGGAGCTGTTTTTT. Translating gives CASSLGPRATGELFF. The rearrangement joins TRBV7-9 to TRBJ2-2; no reliable D call. The CDR3 runs 15 residues. Germline V CDR1 and CDR2: SEHNR, FQNEAQ (reference sequence). Trimming took off 1 base at V and 4 bases at J, with 10 bases between the two ends.

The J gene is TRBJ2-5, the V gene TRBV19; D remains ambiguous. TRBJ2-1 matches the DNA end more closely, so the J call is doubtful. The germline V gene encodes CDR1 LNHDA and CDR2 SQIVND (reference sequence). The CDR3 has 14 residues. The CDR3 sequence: CASSIDPGADEQFF. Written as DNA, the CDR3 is TGTGCCAGTAGTATAGATCCGGGCGCCGATGAGCAGTTCTTC.

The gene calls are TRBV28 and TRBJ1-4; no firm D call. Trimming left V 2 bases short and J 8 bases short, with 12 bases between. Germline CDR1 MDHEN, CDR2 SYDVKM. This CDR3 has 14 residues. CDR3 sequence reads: CASSLANPGEKLFF. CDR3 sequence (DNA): TGTGCCAGCAGTTTAGCCAACCCTGGCGAAAAACTGTTTTTT. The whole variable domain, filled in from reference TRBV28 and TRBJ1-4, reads DVKVTQSSRYLVKRTGEKVFLECVQDMDHENMFWYRQDPGLGLRLIYFSYDVKMKEKGDIPEGYSVSREKKERFSLILESASTNQTSMYLCASSLANPGEKLFFGSGTQLSVL.

The CDR3 here is CASSSPHSGLYETQYF. The CDR3 nucleotides read TGTGCCAGCAGCTCGCCGCATAGCGGGCTGTATGAGACCCAGTACTTC. V and J are TRBV11-3 and TRBJ2-5; 7 bases are shared with TRBD2. From germline, CDR1 is SGHNT and CDR2 YENEEA. CDR3 length equals 16 residues. V was clipped by 4 bases and J by 5 bases; unmatched bases: 13.

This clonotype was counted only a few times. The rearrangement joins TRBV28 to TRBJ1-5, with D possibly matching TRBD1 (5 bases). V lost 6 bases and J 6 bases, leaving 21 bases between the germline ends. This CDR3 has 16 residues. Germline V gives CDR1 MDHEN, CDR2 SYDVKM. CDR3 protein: CASRRGGEGYIQPQHF. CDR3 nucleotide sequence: TGTGCCAGCAGAAGGGGTGGCGAAGGGTATATTCAGCCCCAGCATTTT.

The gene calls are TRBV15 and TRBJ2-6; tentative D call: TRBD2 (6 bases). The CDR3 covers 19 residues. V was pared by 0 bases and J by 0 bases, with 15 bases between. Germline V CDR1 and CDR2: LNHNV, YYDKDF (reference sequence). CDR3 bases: TGTGCCACCAGCAGAGATCCCCTAGCGCCGATCTCTGGGGCCAACGTCCTGACTTTC. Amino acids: CATSRDPLAPISGANVLTF.

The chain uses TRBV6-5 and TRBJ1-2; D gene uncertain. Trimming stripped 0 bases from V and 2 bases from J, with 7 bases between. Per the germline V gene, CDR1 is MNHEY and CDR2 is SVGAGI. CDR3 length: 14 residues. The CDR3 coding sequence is TGTGCCAGCAGTTACTCGATAGGGAACTATGGCTACACCTTC. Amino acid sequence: CASSYSIGNYGYTF.

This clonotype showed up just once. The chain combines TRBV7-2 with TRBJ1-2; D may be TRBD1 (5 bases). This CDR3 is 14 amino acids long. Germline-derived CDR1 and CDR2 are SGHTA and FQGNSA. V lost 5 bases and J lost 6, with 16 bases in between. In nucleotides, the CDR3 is TGTGCCAGCAGCCTACGTAGGGGAGAGAATGGCTACACCTTC. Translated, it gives CASSLRRGENGYTF.

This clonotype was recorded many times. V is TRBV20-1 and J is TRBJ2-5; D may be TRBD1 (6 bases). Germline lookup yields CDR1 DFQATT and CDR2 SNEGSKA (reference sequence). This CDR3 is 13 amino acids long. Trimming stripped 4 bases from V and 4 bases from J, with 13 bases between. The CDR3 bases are TGCAGTGCTATCGGGACAACCCTAGAGACCCAGTACTTC. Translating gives CSAIGTTLETQYF.

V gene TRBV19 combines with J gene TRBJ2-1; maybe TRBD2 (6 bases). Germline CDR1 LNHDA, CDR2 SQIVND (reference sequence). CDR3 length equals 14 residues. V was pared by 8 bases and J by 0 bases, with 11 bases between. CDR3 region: CASVSGHSYNEQFF. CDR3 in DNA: TGTGCCAGTGTAAGCGGGCACTCCTACAATGAGCAGTTCTTC. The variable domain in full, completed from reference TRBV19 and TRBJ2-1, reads DGGITQSPKYLFRKEGQNVTLSCEQNLNHDAMYWYRQDPGQGLRLIYYSQIVNDFQKGDIAEGYSVSREKKESFPLTVTSAQKNPTAFYLCASVSGHSYNEQFFGPGTRLTVL.

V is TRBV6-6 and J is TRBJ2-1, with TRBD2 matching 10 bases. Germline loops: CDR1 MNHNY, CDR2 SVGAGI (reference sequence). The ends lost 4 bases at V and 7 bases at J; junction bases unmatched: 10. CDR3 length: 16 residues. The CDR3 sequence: CASSFLPSSGSNEQFF. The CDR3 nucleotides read TGTGCCAGCAGTTTTCTTCCTTCTAGCGGGAGTAATGAGCAGTTCTTC.

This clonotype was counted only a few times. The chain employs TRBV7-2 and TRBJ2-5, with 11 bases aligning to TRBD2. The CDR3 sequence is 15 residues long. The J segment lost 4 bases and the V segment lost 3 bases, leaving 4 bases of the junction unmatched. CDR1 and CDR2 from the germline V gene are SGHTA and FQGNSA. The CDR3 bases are TGTGCCAGCAGCTTTTCCGGGACTAGCGGAGAGACCCAGTACTTC. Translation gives CASSFSGTSGETQYF. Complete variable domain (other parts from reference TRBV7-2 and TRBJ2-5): GAGVSQSPSNKVTEKGKDVELRCDPISGHTALYWYRQSLGQGLEFLIYFQGNSAPDKSGLPSDRFSAERTGGSVSTLTIQRTQQEDSAVYLCASSFSGTSGETQYFGPGTRLLVL.

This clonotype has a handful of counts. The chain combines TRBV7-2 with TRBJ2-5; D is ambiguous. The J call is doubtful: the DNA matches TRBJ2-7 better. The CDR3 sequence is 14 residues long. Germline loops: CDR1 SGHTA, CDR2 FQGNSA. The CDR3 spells CASSSEWGTYEQYF. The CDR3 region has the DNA TGTGCCAGCAGCTCAGAATGGGGAACCTACGAGCAGTACTTC.

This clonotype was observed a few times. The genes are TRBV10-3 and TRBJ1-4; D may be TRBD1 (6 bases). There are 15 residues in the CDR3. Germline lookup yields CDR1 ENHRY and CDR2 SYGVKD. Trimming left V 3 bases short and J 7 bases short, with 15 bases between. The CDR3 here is CAISEQQGSGEKLFF. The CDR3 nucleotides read TGTGCCATCAGTGAACAACAGGGAAGTGGTGAAAAACTGTTTTTT.

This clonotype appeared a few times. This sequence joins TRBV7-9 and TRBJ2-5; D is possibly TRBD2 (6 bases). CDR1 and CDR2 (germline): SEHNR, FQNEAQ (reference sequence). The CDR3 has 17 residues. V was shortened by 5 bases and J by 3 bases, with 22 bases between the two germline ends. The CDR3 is CASSPRIAGNAKETQYF. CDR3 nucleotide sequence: TGTGCCAGCAGCCCCCGCATTGCGGGGAACGCAAAAGAGACCCAGTACTTC.

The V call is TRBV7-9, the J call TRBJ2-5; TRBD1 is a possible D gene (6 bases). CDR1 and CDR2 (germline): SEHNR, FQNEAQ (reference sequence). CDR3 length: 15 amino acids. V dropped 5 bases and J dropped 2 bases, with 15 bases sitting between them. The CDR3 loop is CASSRATGSQETQYF. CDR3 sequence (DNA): TGTGCCAGCAGCCGCGCCACAGGGAGTCAAGAGACCCAGTACTTC.

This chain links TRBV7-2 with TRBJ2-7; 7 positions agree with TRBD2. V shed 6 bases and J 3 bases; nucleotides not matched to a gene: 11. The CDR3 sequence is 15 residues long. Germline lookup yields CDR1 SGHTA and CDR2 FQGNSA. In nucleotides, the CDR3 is TGTGCCAGCAGTGGTCAGCGGGGTGTCAGCTACGAGCAGTACTTC. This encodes CASSGQRGVSYEQYF.